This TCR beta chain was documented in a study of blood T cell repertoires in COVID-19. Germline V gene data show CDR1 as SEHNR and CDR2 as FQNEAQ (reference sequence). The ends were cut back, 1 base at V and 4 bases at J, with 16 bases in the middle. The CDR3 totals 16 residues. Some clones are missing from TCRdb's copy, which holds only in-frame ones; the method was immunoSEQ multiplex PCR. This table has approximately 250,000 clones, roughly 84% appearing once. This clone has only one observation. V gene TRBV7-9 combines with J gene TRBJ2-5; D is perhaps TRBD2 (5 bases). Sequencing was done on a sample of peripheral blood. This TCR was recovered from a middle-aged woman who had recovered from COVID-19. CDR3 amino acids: CASSLGLANLIETQYF. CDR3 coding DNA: TGTGCCAGCAGCTTAGGGCTAGCCAACCTTATAGAGACCCAGTACTTC. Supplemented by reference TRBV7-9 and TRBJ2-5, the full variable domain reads DTGVSQNPRHKITKRGQNVTFRCDPISEHNRLYWYRQTLGQGPEFLTYFQNEAQLEKSRLLSDRFSAERPKGSFSTLEIQRTEQGDSAMYLCASSLGLANLIETQYFGPGTRLLVL.